The entry below describes one TCR beta chain. Its antigen is currently unknown. Data came from immunoSEQ multiplex PCR; TCRdb stores just in-frame clones and leaves some out. The data contain 9,500 or so clones, roughly 70% of them seen just once; the ten biggest clones take up roughly 15%. The data derive from a study of tumor-infiltrating lymphocytes in localized non-small cell lung cancer. Background on the study: Each patient gave resected tumor and non-adjacent uninvolved lung tissue.

The CDR3 runs 16 residues. V trimming: 1 base; J trimming: 8 bases; junction bases outside the gene matches: 9. Per the germline V gene, CDR1 is MNHNS and CDR2 is SASEGT. Findings and caveats of the study: T-cell fraction did not differ between immunotypes IM1 and IM2. Recurrence-free survival showed no association with tumor T-cell fraction. Available tissue quantity limited TCR sequencing to a patient subset.

V and J are TRBV6-1 and TRBJ2-3, with TRBD2 matching 10 bases. The source is a human donor with non-small cell lung cancer. Sequencing was performed on lung tumor tissue. The CDR3 sequence: CASSEGPAGGLGTQYF. The CDR3 bases are TGTGCCAGCAGTGAAGGGCCAGCGGGGGGGCTAGGTACGCAGTATTTT.